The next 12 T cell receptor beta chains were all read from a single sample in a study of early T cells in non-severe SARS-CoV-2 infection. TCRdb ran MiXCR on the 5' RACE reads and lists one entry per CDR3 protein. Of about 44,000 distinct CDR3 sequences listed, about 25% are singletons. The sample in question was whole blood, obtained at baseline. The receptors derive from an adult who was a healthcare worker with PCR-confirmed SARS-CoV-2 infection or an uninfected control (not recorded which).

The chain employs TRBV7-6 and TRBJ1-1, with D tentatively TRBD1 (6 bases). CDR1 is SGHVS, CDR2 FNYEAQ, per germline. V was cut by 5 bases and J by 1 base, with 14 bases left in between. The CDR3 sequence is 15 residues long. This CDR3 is CASSLGAQANTEAFF. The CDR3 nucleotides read TGTGCCAGCAGCCTGGGGGCCCAGGCGAACACTGAAGCTTTCTTT.

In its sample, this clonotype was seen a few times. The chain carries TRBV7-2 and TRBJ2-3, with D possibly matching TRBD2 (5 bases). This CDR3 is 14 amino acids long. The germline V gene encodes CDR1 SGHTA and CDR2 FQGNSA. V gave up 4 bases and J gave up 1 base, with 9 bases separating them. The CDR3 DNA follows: TGTGCCAGCAGCTGGGGAGTACGCACAGATACGCAGTATTTT. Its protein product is CASSWGVRTDTQYF.

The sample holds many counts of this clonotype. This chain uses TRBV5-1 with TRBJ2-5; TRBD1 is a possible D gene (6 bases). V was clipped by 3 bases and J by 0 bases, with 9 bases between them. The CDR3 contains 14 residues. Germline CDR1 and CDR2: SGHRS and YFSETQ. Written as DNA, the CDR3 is TGCGCCAGCAGCTATGGACAGTACCAAGAGACCCAGTACTTC. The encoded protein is CASSYGQYQETQYF.

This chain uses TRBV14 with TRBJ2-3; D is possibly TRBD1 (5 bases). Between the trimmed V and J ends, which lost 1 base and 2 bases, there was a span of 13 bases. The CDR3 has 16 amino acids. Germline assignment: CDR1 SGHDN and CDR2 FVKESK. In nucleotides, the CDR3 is TGTGCCAGCAGCCAAGCCCCAGGGCCCTACACAGATACGCAGTATTTT. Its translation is CASSQAPGPYTDTQYF.

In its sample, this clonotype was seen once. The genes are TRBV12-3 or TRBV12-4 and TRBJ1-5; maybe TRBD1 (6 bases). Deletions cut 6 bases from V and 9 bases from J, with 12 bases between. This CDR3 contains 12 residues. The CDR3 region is CASRRGRRPQHF. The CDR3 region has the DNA TGTGCCAGCAGAAGGGGGAGGCGGCCCCAGCATTTT.

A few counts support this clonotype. The CDR3 region has the DNA TGTGCCAGCAGTTTTCGGCTCTCCTACAATGAGCAGTTCTTC. Translation gives CASSFRLSYNEQFF. The chain uses TRBV12-3 or TRBV12-4 and TRBJ2-1; D not certain. The CDR3 contains 14 residues. The ends were cut back, 3 bases at V and 0 bases at J, with 6 bases in the middle.

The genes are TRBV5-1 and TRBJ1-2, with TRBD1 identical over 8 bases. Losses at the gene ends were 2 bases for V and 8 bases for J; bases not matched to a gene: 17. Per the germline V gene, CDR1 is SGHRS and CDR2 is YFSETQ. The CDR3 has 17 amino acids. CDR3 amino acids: CASSFSGTGTFILGYTF. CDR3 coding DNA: TGCGCCAGCAGCTTCTCCGGGACAGGAACCTTTATTTTGGGCTACACCTTC.

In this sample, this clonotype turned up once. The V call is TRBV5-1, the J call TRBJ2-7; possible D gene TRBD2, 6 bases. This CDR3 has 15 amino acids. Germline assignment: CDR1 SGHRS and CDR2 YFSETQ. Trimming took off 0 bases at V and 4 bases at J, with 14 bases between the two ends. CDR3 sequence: CASSLDYQAGYEQYF. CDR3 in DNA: TGCGCCAGCAGCTTGGATTACCAGGCGGGGTACGAGCAGTACTTC.

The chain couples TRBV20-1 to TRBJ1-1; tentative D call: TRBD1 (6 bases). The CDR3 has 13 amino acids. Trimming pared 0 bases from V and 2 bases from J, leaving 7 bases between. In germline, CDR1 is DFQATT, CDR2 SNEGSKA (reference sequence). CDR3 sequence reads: CSAREDRNTEAFF. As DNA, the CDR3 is TGCAGTGCTAGAGAGGACAGAAACACTGAAGCTTTCTTT.

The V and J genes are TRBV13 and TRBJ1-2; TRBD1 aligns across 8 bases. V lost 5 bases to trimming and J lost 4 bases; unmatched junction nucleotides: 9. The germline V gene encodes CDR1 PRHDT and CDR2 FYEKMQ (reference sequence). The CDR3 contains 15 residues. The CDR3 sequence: CASSLPGQDLYGYTF. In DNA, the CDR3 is TGTGCCAGCAGCCTCCCGGGACAGGACCTCTATGGCTACACCTTC. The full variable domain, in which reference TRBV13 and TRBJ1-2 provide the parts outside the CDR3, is AAGVIQSPRHLIKEKRETATLKCYPIPRHDTVYWYQQGPGQDPQFLISFYEKMQSDKGSIPDRFSAQQFSDYHSELNMSSLELGDSALYFCASSLPGQDLYGYTFGSGTRLTVV.

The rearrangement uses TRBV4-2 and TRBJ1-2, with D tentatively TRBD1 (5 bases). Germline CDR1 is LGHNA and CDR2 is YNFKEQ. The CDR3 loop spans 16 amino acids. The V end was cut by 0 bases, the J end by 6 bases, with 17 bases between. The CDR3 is CASSQDRQGARDGYTF. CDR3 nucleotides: TGTGCCAGCAGCCAAGATCGCCAAGGGGCGAGGGATGGCTACACCTTC.

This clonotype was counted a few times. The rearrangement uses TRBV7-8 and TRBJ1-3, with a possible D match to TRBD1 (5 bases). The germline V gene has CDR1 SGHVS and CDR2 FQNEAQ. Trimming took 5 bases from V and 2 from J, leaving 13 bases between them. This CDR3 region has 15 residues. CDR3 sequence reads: CASSIRRVPGNTIYF. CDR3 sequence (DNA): TGTGCCAGCAGCATCCGCAGGGTTCCTGGAAACACCATATATTTT.